This T cell receptor beta chain appears in the sequencing data of a study of blood T cells in healthy people across ages. General study points: Observed TCR beta diversity showed a strong correlation with the percentage of naive T cells as measured by flow cytometry. Age showed a roughly linear inverse relationship with TCR beta diversity per million T cells.

Trimming left V 7 bases short and J 4 bases short, with 13 bases between. Germline lookup yields CDR1 SQVTM and CDR2 ANQGSEA. This CDR3 is 13 amino acids long. A word on this clonotype: As yet, its antigen is unknown.

The donors, all healthy, were Caucasians living in Russia, aged roughly 6 to 100. Then a second PCR, running roughly 7 to 11 cycles, was carried out with a sample-barcoded 5' primer and a J-beta primer mix. Every single cDNA molecule received a tag from a template-switch adaptor with 12 random nucleotides. TCRdb reanalysed the 5' RACE reads using MiXCR and keeps one entry per CDR3 protein. The data contain 500,000 to 600,000 distinct CDR3 sequences, roughly 28% of them singletons. The sample comprised blood. This receptor was identified in a woman in her seventies in good health. This chain connects TRBV29-1 to TRBJ1-4; D unclear. CDR3 in amino acids: CSASGRFNEKLFF. The CDR3 coding sequence is TGCAGCGCCTCCGGACGGTTTAATGAAAAACTGTTTTTT.